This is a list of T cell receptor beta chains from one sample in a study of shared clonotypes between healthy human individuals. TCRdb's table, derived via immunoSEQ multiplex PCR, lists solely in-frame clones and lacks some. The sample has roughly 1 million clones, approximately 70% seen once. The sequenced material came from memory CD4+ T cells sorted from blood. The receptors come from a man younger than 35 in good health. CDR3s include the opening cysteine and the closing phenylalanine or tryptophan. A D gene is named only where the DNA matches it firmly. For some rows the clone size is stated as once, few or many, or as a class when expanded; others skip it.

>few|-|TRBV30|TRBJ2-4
CAGLNKNIQYF
TGTGCCGGGCTGAACAAAAACATTCAGTACTTC
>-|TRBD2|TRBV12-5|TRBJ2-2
CASKAGENTGELFF
TGTGCTAGTAAAGCGGGAGAGAACACCGGGGAGCTGTTTTTT
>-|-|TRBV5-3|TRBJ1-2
CARSLGARVDANSNYGYTF
TGTGCCAGAAGCTTGGGGGCCCGAGTGGACGCTAACTCTAACTATGGCTACACCTTC
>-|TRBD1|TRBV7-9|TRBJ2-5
CASSPGQGGETQYF
TGTGCCAGCAGCCCCGGACAGGGTGGGGAGACCCAGTACTTC
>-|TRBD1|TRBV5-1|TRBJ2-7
CASSHGQGDEQYF
TGCGCCAGCAGCCACGGACAGGGCGACGAGCAGTACTTC
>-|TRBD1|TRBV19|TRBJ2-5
CASTRDRGSFNQETQYF
TGTGCCAGTACCAGGGACAGGGGTTCCTTCAATCAAGAGACCCAGTACTTC
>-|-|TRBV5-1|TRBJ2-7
CASSLRGEPGEQYF
TGCGCCAGCAGCTTAAGAGGGGAACCGGGCGAGCAGTACTTC
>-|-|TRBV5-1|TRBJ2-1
CASSTNNEQFF
TGCGCCAGCAGCACGAACAATGAGCAGTTCTTC
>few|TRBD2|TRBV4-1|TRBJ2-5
CASSQEGRGQETQYF
TGCGCCAGCAGCCAAGAAGGGAGGGGTCAAGAGACCCAGTACTTC
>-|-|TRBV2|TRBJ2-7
CASSRNDRYEQYF
TGTGCCAGCAGCCGGAATGACAGGTACGAGCAGTACTTC
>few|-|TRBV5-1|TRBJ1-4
CASSITGTYNEKLFF
TGCGCCAGCAGCATTACAGGGACCTATAATGAAAAACTGTTTTTT
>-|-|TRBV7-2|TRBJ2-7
CASSLDLGYEQYF
TGTGCCAGCAGCTTAGACCTGGGGTACGAGCAGTACTTC
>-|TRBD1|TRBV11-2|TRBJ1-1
CASSLAGTVNSEAFF
TGTGCCAGCAGCTTAGCCGGGACAGTTAACTCTGAAGCTTTCTTT
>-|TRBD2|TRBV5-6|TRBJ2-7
CASSLASGYEQYF
TGTGCCAGCAGCTTGGCTAGCGGCTACGAGCAGTACTTC
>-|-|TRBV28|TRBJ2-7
CATTGGDYEQYF
TGTGCCACCACAGGAGGGGACTACGAGCAGTACTTC
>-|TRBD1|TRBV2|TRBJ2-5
CASSGQGAGAQYF
TGTGCCAGCAGCGGACAGGGGGCCGGGGCCCAGTACTTC
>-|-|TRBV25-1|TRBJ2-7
CASSGRQGTNYEQYF
TGTGCCAGCAGTGGCCGCCAGGGAACAAACTACGAGCAGTACTTC
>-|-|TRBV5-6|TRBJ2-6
CASSLERGWGANVLTF
TGTGCCAGCAGCTTGGAGAGGGGATGGGGGGCCAACGTCCTGACTTTC
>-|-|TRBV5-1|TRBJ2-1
CASSGPRDASYNEQFF
TGCGCCAGCAGCGGACCGAGGGACGCGTCCTACAATGAGCAGTTCTTC
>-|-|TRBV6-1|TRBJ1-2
CASSKTAWGGYTF
TGTGCCAGCAGTAAGACAGCCTGGGGGGGCTACACCTTC
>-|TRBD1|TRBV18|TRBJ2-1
CASSPASSGTGEYNEQFF
TGTGCCAGCTCACCTGCTTCTTCCGGGACAGGGGAGTACAATGAGCAGTTCTTC
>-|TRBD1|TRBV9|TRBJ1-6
CASSEGQGAGSPLHF
TGTGCCAGCAGCGAGGGACAGGGGGCAGGGTCACCCCTCCACTTT
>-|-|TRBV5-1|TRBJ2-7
CASSPGSYYEQYF
TGCGCCAGCAGCCCCGGGTCCTACTACGAGCAGTACTTC
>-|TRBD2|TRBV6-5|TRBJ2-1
CASRSSGRKSNEQFF
TGTGCCAGCAGAAGTAGCGGGAGGAAGTCCAATGAGCAGTTCTTC
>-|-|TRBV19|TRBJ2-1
CASSMNAGLYNEQFF
TGTGCCAGTAGTATGAACGCGGGACTCTACAATGAGCAGTTCTTC
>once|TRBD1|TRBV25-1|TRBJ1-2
CASSEGQGYGYTF
TGTGCCAGCAGTGAAGGACAGGGCTATGGCTACACCTTC
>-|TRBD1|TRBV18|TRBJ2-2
CASSLGQANTGELFF
TGTGCCAGCTCACTTGGACAGGCGAACACCGGGGAGCTGTTTTTT
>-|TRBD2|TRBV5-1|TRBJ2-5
CASGAGGSQETQYF
TGCGCCAGCGGAGCGGGGGGATCCCAAGAGACCCAGTACTTC
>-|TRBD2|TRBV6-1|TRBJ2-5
CASRGTSGQETQYF
TGTGCCAGCAGGGGGACTAGCGGCCAAGAGACCCAGTACTTC
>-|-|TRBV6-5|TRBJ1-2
CASSYSTGRGYGYTF
TGTGCCAGCAGTTACTCTACGGGACGGGGCTATGGCTACACCTTC
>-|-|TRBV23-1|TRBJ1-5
CASSQLGAGHLSSNQPQHF
TGCGCCAGCAGTCAATTAGGGGCAGGGCACTTGTCAAGCAATCAGCCCCAGCATTTT
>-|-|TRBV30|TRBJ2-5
CAWSPDQETQYF
TGTGCCTGGAGTCCGGACCAAGAGACCCAGTACTTC